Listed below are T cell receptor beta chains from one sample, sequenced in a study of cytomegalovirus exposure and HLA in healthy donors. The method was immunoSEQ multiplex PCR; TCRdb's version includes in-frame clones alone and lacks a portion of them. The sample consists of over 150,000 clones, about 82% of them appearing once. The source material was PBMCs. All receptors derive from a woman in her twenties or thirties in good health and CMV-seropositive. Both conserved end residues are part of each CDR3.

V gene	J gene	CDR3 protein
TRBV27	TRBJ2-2	CASSFAAAELVTGELFF
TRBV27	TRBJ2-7	CASSFLGEGLEQYF
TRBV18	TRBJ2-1	CASSPLAGGPYNEQFF
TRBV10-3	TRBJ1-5	CAITPGFNQPQHF
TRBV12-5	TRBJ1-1	CASGLQGAGTEAFF
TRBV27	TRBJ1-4	CASSFRTHGEKLFF
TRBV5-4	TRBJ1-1	CASSRQGLTEAFF
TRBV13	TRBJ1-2	CASSATQGADNYGYTF
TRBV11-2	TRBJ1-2	CASSTANYGYTF
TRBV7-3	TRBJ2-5	CASSLTAGEGETQYF
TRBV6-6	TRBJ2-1	CASRLTGGRYNEQFF
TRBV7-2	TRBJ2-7	CASSPGWGLSYEQYF
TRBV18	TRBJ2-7	CASSPGGPQYEQYF
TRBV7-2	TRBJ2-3	CASSPLAGTRGTDTQYF
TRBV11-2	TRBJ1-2	CASSLEFLRARDGYTF
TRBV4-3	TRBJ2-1	CASNPSPGGTYNEQFF
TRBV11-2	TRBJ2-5	CASSHKFSGAQETQYF
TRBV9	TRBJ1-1	CASSVAPGDPNTEAFF
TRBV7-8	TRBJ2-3	CASSLAGSGPDTQYF
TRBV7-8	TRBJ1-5	CASSLDPTGNSNQPQHF
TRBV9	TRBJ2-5	CASSVRGTGRETQYF
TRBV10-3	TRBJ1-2	CAISEGTGDTNYGYTF
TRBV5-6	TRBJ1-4	CASSFISGGNEKLFF
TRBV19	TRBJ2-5	CASSIGQGGETQYF
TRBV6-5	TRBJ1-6	CASSRGAEDNSPLHF
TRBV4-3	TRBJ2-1	CASSQVGRGAHSYNEQFF
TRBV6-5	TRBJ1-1	CASSFRDRAITTEAFF
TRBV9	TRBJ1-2	CASSAGQAYGYTF
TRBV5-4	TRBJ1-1	CASSTTGFMNTEAFF
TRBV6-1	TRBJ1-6	CASSVRGIESPLHF